Shown below are 23 T cell receptor beta chains from a single sample sequenced in a study of T cell responses to AZD1222 COVID-19 vaccine. The method was immunoSEQ multiplex PCR; TCRdb's version includes in-frame clones alone and lacks a portion of them. This sample carries about 270,000 clones, about 94% of them seen once, and the ten largest clones take roughly 0.6%. The starting material was peripheral blood, obtained 28 days after the second AZD1222 dose. The receptors derive from an adult who received the AZD1222 COVID-19 vaccine.

The sample holds one count of this clone. This chain uses TRBV5-1 with TRBJ1-1; D gene unclear. The germline gives CDR1 SGHRS, CDR2 YFSETQ. V shed 1 base and J shed 5 bases, with 12 bases lying between them. The CDR3 totals 14 residues. The CDR3 region has the DNA TGCGCCAGCAGCTTGCTAGGGCGGGGTACTGAAGCTTTCTTT. Protein product: CASSLLGRGTEAFF.

V usage is TRBV21-1 and J usage is TRBJ2-6. TRBV21-1 is a pseudogene. The CDR3 length is 16 residues. The CDR3 region is CASSLGHSSGANVLTF. The DNA of the CDR3 is TGTGCCAGCAGCCTGGGTCACTCCTCTGGGGCCAACGTCCTGACTTTC.

The rearrangement links TRBV30 to TRBJ1-6; D is unclear. Per the germline V gene, CDR1 is GTSNPN and CDR2 is SVGIG (reference sequence). V was clipped by 2 bases and J by 8 bases, with 19 bases between them. This CDR3 has 16 residues. The CDR3 DNA follows: TGTGCCTGGAGTCCAAAGCGGTGGGGTGACGATTCACCCCTCCACTTT. This sequence encodes CAWSPKRWGDDSPLHF.

This clone was counted a single time. The chain carries TRBV5-6 and TRBJ2-5; tentative D call: TRBD1 (7 bases). The CDR3 totals 16 residues. V lost 4 bases to trimming and J lost 5 bases, with 21 bases between them. Germline V gene data show CDR1 as SGHDT and CDR2 as YYEEEE. The CDR3 spells CASSPGRRGTVETQYF. The CDR3 bases are TGTGCCAGCAGCCCGGGACGACGGGGGACAGTTGAGACCCAGTACTTC. Based on the CDR3 plus reference TRBV5-6 and TRBJ2-5, the full variable domain is DAGVTQSPTHLIKTRGQQVTLRCSPKSGHDTVSWYQQALGQGPQFIFQYYEEEERQRGNFPDRFSGHQFPNYSSELNVNALLLGDSALYLCASSPGRRGTVETQYFGPGTRLLVL.

V usage is TRBV3-1 (or the pseudogene TRBV3-2) and J usage is TRBJ1-1, with D uncertain. Germline V lookup: CDR1 LGHDT, CDR2 YNNKEL (reference sequence). Trimming cost V 1 base and J 5 bases, with 11 bases left between them. CDR3 length: 14 amino acids. CDR3 in amino acids: CASSQGSGLTEAFF. The CDR3 DNA reads TGTGCCAGCAGCCAAGGGAGTGGGTTAACTGAAGCTTTCTTT.

This clone was observed once. This chain uses TRBV3-1 (or the pseudogene TRBV3-2) with TRBJ2-1, with 7 nucleotides matching TRBD1. With V trimmed by 0 bases and J by 3 bases, 8 bases remained unmatched. Germline-derived CDR1 and CDR2 are LGHDT and YNNKEL (reference sequence). This CDR3 comprises 17 residues. In DNA, the CDR3 is TGTGCCAGCAGCCAAGAACTTGGTAGGGGGCGCTACAATGAGCAGTTCTTC. It translates to CASSQELGRGRYNEQFF.

The gene calls are TRBV5-4 and TRBJ2-3; the match to TRBD2 covers 13 bases. Losses at the gene ends were 4 bases for V and 5 bases for J; bases not matched to a gene: 4. This CDR3 is 15 amino acids long. Germline values: CDR1 SGHNT, CDR2 YYREEE (reference sequence). The CDR3 sequence: CASSPGLAGVDTQYF. DNA for the CDR3: TGTGCCAGCAGCCCAGGACTAGCGGGAGTAGATACGCAGTATTTT.

The V call is TRBV3-1 (or the pseudogene TRBV3-2), the J call TRBJ2-1; possible D gene TRBD2, 6 bases. The CDR3 runs 15 residues. Per the germline V gene, CDR1 is LGHDT and CDR2 is YNNKEL (reference sequence). Trimming pared 4 bases from V and 0 bases from J, leaving 10 bases between. The DNA for the CDR3 is TGTGCCAGCAGCCCGGGAGTGCCCTCCTACAATGAGCAGTTCTTC. Its protein product is CASSPGVPSYNEQFF.

This clone was counted between two and nine times. This chain connects TRBV11-2 to TRBJ1-3, with TRBD1 matching over 9 bases. The germline V gene encodes CDR1 SGHAT and CDR2 FQNNGV. The CDR3 spans 18 residues. Losses at the gene ends were 4 bases for V and 1 base for J; bases not matched to a gene: 11. The CDR3 bases are TGTGCCAGCAGCTCTCCGGGACAGGGAGAGTGGTCTGGAAACACCATATATTTT. Protein sequence: CASSSPGQGEWSGNTIYF.

The chain combines TRBV28 with TRBJ1-4, with TRBD1 matching over 7 bases. The CDR3 is made up of 18 amino acids. V shed 2 bases and J 7 bases; nucleotides not matched to a gene: 16. Germline CDR1 MDHEN, CDR2 SYDVKM. CDR3 region: CASSLRQGGGGSGEKLFF. CDR3 sequence (DNA): TGTGCCAGCAGTTTACGACAGGGCGGGGGAGGGTCCGGTGAAAAACTGTTTTTT. The variable domain in full, with the rest retrieved from reference TRBV28 and TRBJ1-4, is DVKVTQSSRYLVKRTGEKVFLECVQDMDHENMFWYRQDPGLGLRLIYFSYDVKMKEKGDIPEGYSVSREKKERFSLILESASTNQTSMYLCASSLRQGGGGSGEKLFFGSGTQLSVL.

J is TRBJ1-5 and V is TRBV6-4, with unresolved D. The V end lost 2 bases, the J end lost 5 bases, and 4 bases lay between the germline ends. Per germline, CDR1 MRHNA and CDR2 SNTAGT. This CDR3 is built from 12 residues. Here the CDR3 DNA reads TGTGCCAGCAGTGACGGTGATCAGCCCCAGCATTTT. This encodes CASSDGDQPQHF.

The chain recombines TRBV4-2 with TRBJ1-5; weak D call: TRBD1 (6 bases). The V end lost 1 base, the J end lost 9 bases, and 13 bases lay between the germline ends. Looked up from germline, CDR1 is LGHNA and CDR2 is YNFKEQ. This CDR3 contains 14 residues. DNA for the CDR3: TGTGCCAGCAGCCAAGGGACGCCACAGGGGCCCCAGCATTTT. Translated, it gives CASSQGTPQGPQHF.

This clone was recorded once. The V and J genes are TRBV29-1 and TRBJ2-7; TRBD2 matches 9 bases. V trimming: 2 bases; J trimming: 6 bases; junction bases outside the gene matches: 11. The germline V gene has CDR1 SQVTM and CDR2 ANQGSEA. This CDR3 region has 15 residues. For the CDR3, the DNA is TGCAGCGTTGAACGAGGGGGGAGCGGGAGGAGCGAGCAGTACTTC. Encoded protein: CSVERGGSGRSEQYF.

The V call is TRBV7-9, the J call TRBJ2-7; D might be TRBD2 (6 bases). The CDR3 loop spans 13 amino acids. Trimming pared 2 bases from V and 5 bases from J, leaving 10 bases between. Germline CDR1 reads SEHNR; CDR2 reads FQNEAQ (reference sequence). CDR3 coding DNA: TGTGCCAGCAGCTTAAGGCGGGAAAACGAGCAGTACTTC. This translates into CASSLRRENEQYF.

The chain couples TRBV7-2 to TRBJ1-5; the match to TRBD1 covers 7 bases. Germline values: CDR1 SGHTA, CDR2 FQGNSA. CDR3 size: 15 residues. V lost 1 base and J lost 3; bases outside the gene matches: 3. The CDR3 DNA reads TGTGCCAGCAGCTTAGAGGGACAGATCAATCAGCCCCAGCATTTT. It encodes CASSLEGQINQPQHF.

This rearrangement joins TRBV6-5 to TRBJ1-5, with D maybe TRBD1 (5 bases). From germline, CDR1 is MNHEY and CDR2 SVGAGI. The CDR3 extends over 13 amino acids. V was trimmed by 7 bases and J by 6 bases, leaving 13 bases between them. As DNA, the CDR3 is TGTGCCAGCACCTCGAGCGGGGCTCAGCCCCAGCATTTT. Its translation is CASTSSGAQPQHF.

This clone has a single count. The chain has TRBV5-1 and TRBJ2-2; D is perhaps TRBD1 (5 bases). The V end lost 4 bases, the J end lost 6 bases, and 13 bases lay between the germline ends. The CDR3 is 14 amino acids. Germline V gene lookup returns CDR1 SGHRS and CDR2 YFSETQ. CDR3 in DNA: TGCGCCAGCAGCCCTTTCCAAGGGGCCGGGGAGCTGTTTTTT. Its protein is CASSPFQGAGELFF.

This clone was recorded once. The CDR3 nucleotides read TGCGCCAGCAGCCCCGGGGGCCCGAAAGAGACCCAGTACTTC. Translated: CASSPGGPKETQYF. V and J are TRBV5-1 and TRBJ2-5, with D tentatively TRBD1 or TRBD2 (6 bases each). CDR3 length: 14 residues. V lost 4 bases and J 3 bases, leaving 13 bases between the germline ends. Germline lookup yields CDR1 SGHRS and CDR2 YFSETQ.

The chain carries TRBV28 and TRBJ2-7; D might be TRBD1 (6 bases). Trimming pared 6 bases from V and 0 bases from J, leaving 12 bases between. CDR1 is MDHEN and CDR2 is SYDVKM in the germline V gene. CDR3 length equals 14 residues. The CDR3 bases are TGTGCCAGCAGCTACAGGGCCCGCTCCTACGAGCAGTACTTC. It translates to CASSYRARSYEQYF.

The J gene is TRBJ2-7, the V gene TRBV18, with D possibly TRBD1 on 5 matching bases. Germline V gene sequence: CDR1 KGHSH, CDR2 LQKENI. This CDR3 is 15 amino acids long. Between the trimmed V and J ends, which lost 3 bases and 0 bases, there was a span of 12 bases. CDR3 region: CASSPQGAISYEQYF. The CDR3, as DNA: TGTGCCAGCTCACCGCAAGGGGCTATCTCCTACGAGCAGTACTTC. The whole variable domain, filled in from reference TRBV18 and TRBJ2-7, reads NAGVMQNPRHLVRRRGQEARLRCSPMKGHSHVYWYRQLPEEGLKFMVYLQKENIIDESGMPKERFSAEFPKEGPSILRIQQVVRGDSAAYFCASSPQGAISYEQYFGPGTRLTVT.

The V gene is TRBV9, the J gene TRBJ1-1, with 12 positions matching TRBD1. Germline lookup yields CDR1 SGDLS and CDR2 YYNGEE. V dropped 4 bases and J dropped 4; count of bases not matched to a gene: 11. The CDR3 is made up of 17 amino acids. The CDR3 DNA is TGTGCCAGCAGCCCCCGGCCGGGACAGGGGGCGAGCACTGAAGCTTTCTTT. This codes for CASSPRPGQGASTEAFF.

The chain links TRBV28 to TRBJ1-1; 7 nucleotides match TRBD1. This CDR3 spans 13 amino acids. The V gene end was trimmed by 9 bases and the J gene end by 5 bases; junction bases not matched to a gene: 9. Per the germline V gene, CDR1 is MDHEN and CDR2 is SYDVKM. CDR3 DNA: TGTGCCAGTAAAGGGACAGCACGTACTGAAGCTTTCTTT. This encodes CASKGTARTEAFF. Drawing the rest from reference TRBV28 and TRBJ1-1, the complete variable domain is DVKVTQSSRYLVKRTGEKVFLECVQDMDHENMFWYRQDPGLGLRLIYFSYDVKMKEKGDIPEGYSVSREKKERFSLILESASTNQTSMYLCASKGTARTEAFFGQGTRLTVV.

The V gene is TRBV28, the J gene TRBJ2-1; D unresolved. The CDR3 has 12 amino acids. Trimming left V 5 bases short and J 9 bases short, with 11 bases between. Germline values: CDR1 MDHEN, CDR2 SYDVKM. The CDR3 DNA follows: TGTGCCAGCAGTGAGTCGGGCCTTGAGCAGTTCTTC. Amino acid sequence: CASSESGLEQFF.